This TCR beta chain stems from a study of cytomegalovirus exposure and HLA in healthy donors. Study as a whole: Of 300 to 450 genotyped donors, more than 75% clustered with self-reported Caucasian donors.

Comments on this clone: The same CDR3 is also encoded by other DNA sequences in this sample.

60 Vbeta and 13 Jbeta primers were used in PCR. Sequenced by immunoSEQ multiplex PCR; TCRdb stores in-frame clones only, minus some. The table records under 200,000 clones, around four fifths of them present only once. Germline CDR1 is MNHEY and CDR2 is SVGAGI. The CDR3 is made up of 15 amino acids. The V gene end was trimmed by 5 bases and the J gene end by 7 bases; junction bases not matched to a gene: 6. This rearrangement joins TRBV6-5 to TRBJ1-6, with 9 bases matching TRBD1. Sequenced: PBMCs. This TCR came from a man aged 25 to 40 in good health and CMV-seronegative. CDR3 protein: CASSTTDRGNSPLHF. CDR3 sequence (DNA): TGTGCCAGCAGTACGACGGACAGGGGAAATTCACCCCTCCACTTT.